What follows describes a single T cell receptor (beta chain). The sample belongs to a study of CD8 T cells in Susac syndrome. Germline V gene lookup returns CDR1 DFQATT and CDR2 SNEGSKA (reference sequence). V was clipped by 3 bases and J by 1 base, with 19 bases between them. This CDR3 is built from 16 residues. An input of roughly 0.45 to 1 ug of RNA was subjected to reverse transcription using random hexamers. MiXCR was run by TCRdb on the immunoSEQ multiplex PCR reads, yielding one entry per CDR3 protein. The data show fewer than 350,000 distinct CDR3 sequences, 89% seen once. High-throughput TCR beta sequencing covered peripheral CD8+ and CD4+ T cells. Control patients had untreated stable or active relapsing-remitting multiple sclerosis by revised McDonald criteria.

The sequenced sample consisted of CD8+ T cells from PBMCs. The clonotype comes from a human donor with multiple sclerosis. The chain carries TRBV20-1 and TRBJ2-7; no clear D gene. The CDR3 sequence is CSASAATAKISYEQYF. The CDR3, as DNA: TGCAGTGCTAGCGCCGCGACGGCCAAAATTTCCTACGAGCAGTACTTC.